This entry lists 11 T cell receptor beta chains sequenced from one sample in a study of CD8 T cells in Susac syndrome. Random-hexamer reverse transcription was applied to 0.5 to 1 ug RNA. TCRdb ran MiXCR on the immunoSEQ multiplex PCR reads and lists one entry per CDR3 protein. In the table there are fewer than 80,000 distinct CDR3 sequences, 85% to 95% of which are singletons. Sequencing used CD8+ T cells from PBMCs. The receptors come from a human donor with multiple sclerosis.

This clonotype was observed once. This sequence joins TRBV15 and TRBJ2-3, with 7 bases aligning to TRBD1. V lost 4 bases to trimming and J lost 0 bases; unmatched junction nucleotides: 7. The germline gives CDR1 LNHNV, CDR2 YYDKDF (reference sequence). The CDR3 covers 16 residues. This CDR3 reads CATSTWDSSSTDTQYF. CDR3 nucleotide sequence: TGTGCCACCAGCACTTGGGACAGTTCTAGCACAGATACGCAGTATTTT. The full variable domain, its missing parts supplied by reference TRBV15 and TRBJ2-3, is DAMVIQNPRYQVTQFGKPVTLSCSQTLNHNVMYWYQQKSSQAPKLLFHYYDKDFNNEADTPDNFQSRRPNTSFCFLDIRSPGLGDTAMYLCATSTWDSSSTDTQYFGPGTRLTVL.

The chain joins TRBV29-1 to TRBJ2-3, with a possible D match to TRBD1 (6 bases). The CDR3 consists of 13 residues. The V end was cut by 6 bases, the J end by 4 bases, with 14 bases between. Per the germline V gene, CDR1 is SQVTM and CDR2 is ANQGSEA. Here the CDR3 DNA reads TGCAGCGTCACATTGGCAGGGGCAGATACGCAGTATTTT. As protein: CSVTLAGADTQYF.

This chain uses TRBV7-8 with TRBJ1-5, with TRBD1 identical over 8 bases. V lost 5 bases to trimming and J lost 7 bases; unmatched junction nucleotides: 13. The CDR3 is 16 amino acids. Germline V gene sequence: CDR1 SGHVS, CDR2 FQNEAQ. The CDR3 DNA reads TGTGCCAGCAGCCTCCTACCAGGGGGCGCGGGGCAGCCCCAGCATTTT. The encoded protein is CASSLLPGGAGQPQHF.

V is TRBV19 and J is TRBJ2-2; the D gene is possibly TRBD1 (5 bases). Trimming stripped 0 bases from V and 4 bases from J, with 18 bases between. CDR1 and CDR2 (germline): LNHDA, SQIVND (reference sequence). CDR3 length: 18 residues. The DNA of the CDR3 is TGTGCCAGTAGTATAGATCCGGATATCCCAGGGCCCACCGGGGAGCTGTTTTTT. Amino acids: CASSIDPDIPGPTGELFF.

This rearrangement joins TRBV11-1 to TRBJ2-1; 9 nucleotides agree with TRBD1. V dropped 0 bases and J dropped 9; count of bases not matched to a gene: 6. CDR3 length equals 15 residues. Germline V gene lookup returns CDR1 SGHAT and CDR2 FQDESV (reference sequence). This CDR3 is CASSLAGQGWSEQFF. CDR3 nucleotide sequence: TGTGCCAGCAGCTTAGCAGGACAGGGGTGGTCTGAGCAGTTCTTC.

The chain has TRBV28 and TRBJ2-3; 8 nucleotides align to TRBD1. V was pared by 4 bases and J by 2 bases, with 2 bases of the junction left unmatched. Per the germline V gene, CDR1 is MDHEN and CDR2 is SYDVKM. The CDR3 sequence is 14 residues long. CDR3: CASSSDRDTDTQYF. The CDR3 DNA is TGTGCCAGCAGTTCGGACAGGGACACAGATACGCAGTATTTT.

The V call is TRBV6-2 or TRBV6-3, the J call TRBJ2-7; tentative D call: TRBD2 (6 bases). V lost 7 bases and J 2 bases, leaving 18 bases between the germline ends. The CDR3 is 15 amino acids. CDR1 is MNHEY and CDR2 is SVGEGT in the germline V gene. CDR3 in amino acids: CASMIDPSVPYEQYF. The DNA for the CDR3 is TGTGCCAGCATGATCGATCCTAGCGTTCCCTACGAGCAGTACTTC.

The chain links TRBV7-3 to TRBJ1-2, with no clear D. The CDR3 spans 13 residues. The ends were cut back, 3 bases at V and 7 bases at J, with 12 bases in the middle. Germline V CDR1 and CDR2: SGHTA, FQGTGA. The CDR3 DNA is TGTGCCAGCAGCTTTGCCGGGTCGGGTGGCTACACCTTC. Its protein product is CASSFAGSGGYTF.

J is TRBJ2-7 and V is TRBV7-3; 9 nucleotides match TRBD2. Trimming took 5 bases from V and 3 from J; bases not matched to a gene: 8. Germline assignment: CDR1 SGHTA and CDR2 FQGTGA. This CDR3 is built from 15 residues. CDR3 sequence: CASSPELSGSYEQYF. In DNA, the CDR3 is TGTGCCAGCAGCCCAGAACTTAGCGGGAGCTACGAGCAGTACTTC. Full variable domain (remainder filled in from reference TRBV7-3 and TRBJ2-7): GAGVSQTPSNKVTEKGKYVELRCDPISGHTALYWYRQSLGQGPEFLIYFQGTGAADDSGLPNDRFFAVRPEGSVSTLKIQRTERGDSAVYLCASSPELSGSYEQYFGPGTRLTVT.

The chain recombines TRBV20-1 with TRBJ2-1, with D possibly being TRBD1 or TRBD2 (7 bases each). The CDR3 is 17 residues long. The V end lost 6 bases, the J end lost 4 bases, and 25 bases lay between the germline ends. Germline V gene lookup returns CDR1 DFQATT and CDR2 SNEGSKA (reference sequence). The DNA for the CDR3 is TGCAGTGCGGAACAGGGGCGGGGGTCTAGCGGATACAATGAGCAGTTCTTC. This encodes CSAEQGRGSSGYNEQFF.

The chain couples TRBV24-1 to TRBJ2-3, with 10 bases lining up with TRBD1. The CDR3 is 17 residues long. The ends lost 3 bases at V and 3 bases at J; junction bases unmatched: 8. The germline V gene has CDR1 KGHDR and CDR2 SFDVKD. CDR3: CATSDLGTGVDTDTQYF. The CDR3 nucleotides are TGTGCCACCAGTGATCTCGGGACAGGGGTGGATACAGATACGCAGTATTTT.